Included here is one TCR beta chain sequence, with context. Germline-derived CDR1 and CDR2 are SNHLY and FYNNEI. The CDR3 has 13 residues. The ends were cut back, 7 bases at V and 2 bases at J, with 11 bases in the middle. The data were produced by immunoSEQ multiplex PCR, yet TCRdb's version contains in-frame clones alone and is incomplete. The table has under 2,000,000 clones, around 96% seen once. The data belong to a study of shared clonotypes between healthy human individuals. Overall study context: Aged 18 to 49, the donors were two women and three men.

Naivety among CD8 cells was defined by CD45RO negativity and positive CCR7 selection, thereby excluding terminally differentiated effector memory CD45RA+ cells. The clonotype was recovered from a man aged 18 to 30 in good health. The chain uses TRBV2 and TRBJ1-1; D not resolved. The sequencing input was naive CD8+ T cells sorted from blood. CDR3 coding DNA: TGTGCCAGCATCACAGTAGAAAACACTGAAGCTTTCTTT. Protein product: CASITVENTEAFF.